The present TCR beta chain was sequenced within a study of T cell responses to AZD1222 COVID-19 vaccine. General study findings and limits: Unmutated regions of variants are reportedly targeted by nearly half of spike-specific TCRs. Clonal diversity may have been underestimated, and the donors were mostly white British, with more females than males.

A note on this clone: Its specificity is not known.

Germline CDR1 reads MNHEY; CDR2 reads SMNVEV (reference sequence). J gave up 0 bases and V 5 bases, and 9 bases lay outside the gene matches. The CDR3 is 16 amino acids. Sequenced by immunoSEQ multiplex PCR; TCRdb stores in-frame clones only, minus some. There are about 24,000 clones in the sample; about 88% occur only once, and 7% to 8.5% lies in the top ten. The sequence was collected from an adult who received the AZD1222 COVID-19 vaccine. The genes are TRBV27 and TRBJ2-7; 8 positions agree with TRBD1. The source material was peripheral blood, sampled 28 days after the second AZD1222 dose. The CDR3, as DNA: TGTGCCAGCAGTCCAGATAACAGGGGGAGCTCCTACGAGCAGTACTTC. Translated, it gives CASSPDNRGSSYEQYF.